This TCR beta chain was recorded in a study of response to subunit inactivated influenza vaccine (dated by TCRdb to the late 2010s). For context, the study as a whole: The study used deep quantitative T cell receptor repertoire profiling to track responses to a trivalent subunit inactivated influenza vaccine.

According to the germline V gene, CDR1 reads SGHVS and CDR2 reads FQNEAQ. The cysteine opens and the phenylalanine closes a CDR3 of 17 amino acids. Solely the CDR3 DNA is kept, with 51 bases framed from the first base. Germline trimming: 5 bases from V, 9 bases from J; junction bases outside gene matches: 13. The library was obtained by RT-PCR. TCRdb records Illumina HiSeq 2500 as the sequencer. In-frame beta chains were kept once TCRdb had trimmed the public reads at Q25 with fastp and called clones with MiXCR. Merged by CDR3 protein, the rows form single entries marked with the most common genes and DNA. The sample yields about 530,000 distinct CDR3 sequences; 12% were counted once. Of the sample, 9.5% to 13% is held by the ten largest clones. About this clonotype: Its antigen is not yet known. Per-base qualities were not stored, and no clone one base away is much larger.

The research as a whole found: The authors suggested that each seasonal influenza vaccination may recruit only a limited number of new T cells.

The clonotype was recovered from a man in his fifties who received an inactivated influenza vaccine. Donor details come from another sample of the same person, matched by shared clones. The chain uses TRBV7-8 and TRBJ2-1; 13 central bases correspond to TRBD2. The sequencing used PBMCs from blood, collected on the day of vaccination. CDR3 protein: CASSKHTGTSGTTEQFF. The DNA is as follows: TGTGCCAGCAGCAAACACACCGGGACTAGCGGGACGACTGAGCAGTTCTTC.